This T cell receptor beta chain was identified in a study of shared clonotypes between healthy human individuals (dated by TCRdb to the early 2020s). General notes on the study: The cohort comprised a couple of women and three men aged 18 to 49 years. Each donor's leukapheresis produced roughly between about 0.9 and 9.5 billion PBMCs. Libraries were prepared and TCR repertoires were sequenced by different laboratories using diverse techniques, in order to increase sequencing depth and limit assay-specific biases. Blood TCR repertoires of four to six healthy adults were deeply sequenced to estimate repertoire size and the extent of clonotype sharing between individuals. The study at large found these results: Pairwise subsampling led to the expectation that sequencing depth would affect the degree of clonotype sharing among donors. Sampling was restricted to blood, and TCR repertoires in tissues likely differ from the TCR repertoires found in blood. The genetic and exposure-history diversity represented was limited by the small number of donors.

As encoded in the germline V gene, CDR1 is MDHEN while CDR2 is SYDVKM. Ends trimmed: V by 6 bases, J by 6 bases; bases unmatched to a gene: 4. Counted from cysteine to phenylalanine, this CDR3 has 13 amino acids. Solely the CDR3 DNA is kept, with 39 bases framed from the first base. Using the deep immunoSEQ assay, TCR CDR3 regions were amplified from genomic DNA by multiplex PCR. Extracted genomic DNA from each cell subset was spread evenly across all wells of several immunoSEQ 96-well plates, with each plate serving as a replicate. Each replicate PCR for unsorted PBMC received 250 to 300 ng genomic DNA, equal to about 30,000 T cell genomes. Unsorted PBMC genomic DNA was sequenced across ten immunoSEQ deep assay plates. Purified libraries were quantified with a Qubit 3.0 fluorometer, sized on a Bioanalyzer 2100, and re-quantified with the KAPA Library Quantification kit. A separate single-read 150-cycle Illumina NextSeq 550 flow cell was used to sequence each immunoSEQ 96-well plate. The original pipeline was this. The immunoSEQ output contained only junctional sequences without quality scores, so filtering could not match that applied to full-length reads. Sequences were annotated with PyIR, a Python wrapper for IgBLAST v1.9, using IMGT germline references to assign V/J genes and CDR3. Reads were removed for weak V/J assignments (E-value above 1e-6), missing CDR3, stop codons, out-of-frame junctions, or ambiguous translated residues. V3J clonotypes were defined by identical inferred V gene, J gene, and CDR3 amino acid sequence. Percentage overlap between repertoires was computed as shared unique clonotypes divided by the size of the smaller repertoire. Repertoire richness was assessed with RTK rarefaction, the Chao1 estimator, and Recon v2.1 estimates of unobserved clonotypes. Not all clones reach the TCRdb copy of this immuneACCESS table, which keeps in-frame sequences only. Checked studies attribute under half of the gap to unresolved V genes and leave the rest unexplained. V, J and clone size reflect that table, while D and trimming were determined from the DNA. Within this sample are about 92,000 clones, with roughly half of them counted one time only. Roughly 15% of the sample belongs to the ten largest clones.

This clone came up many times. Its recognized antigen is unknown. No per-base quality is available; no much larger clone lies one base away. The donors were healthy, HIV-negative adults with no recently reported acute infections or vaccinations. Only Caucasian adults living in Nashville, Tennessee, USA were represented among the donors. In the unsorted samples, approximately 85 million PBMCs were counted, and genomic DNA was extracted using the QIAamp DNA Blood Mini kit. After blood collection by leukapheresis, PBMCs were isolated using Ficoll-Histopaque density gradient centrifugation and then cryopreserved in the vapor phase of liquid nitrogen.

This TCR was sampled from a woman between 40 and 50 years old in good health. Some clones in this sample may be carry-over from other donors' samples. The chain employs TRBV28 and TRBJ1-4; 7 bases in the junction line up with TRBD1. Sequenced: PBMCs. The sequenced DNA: TGTGCCAGCAGGGACAGGTTTCATGAAAAACTGTTTTTT. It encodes CASRDRFHEKLFF.